The entry that follows covers one TCR beta chain sequence. Germline CDR1 is MRHNA and CDR2 is SNTAGT. With 7 bases clipped from V and 9 bases from J, the junction kept 15 bases outside the gene matches. This CDR3 is built from 15 residues. The data are from a study of control samples from healthy donors and cancer patients. Sequenced by immunoSEQ multiplex PCR; TCRdb stores in-frame clones only, minus some. The table records about 120,000 clones, over 90% of them present only once. The receptor was isolated from a man younger than 40 in good health. The sample consisted of blood. The chain recombines TRBV6-4 with TRBJ2-1; the match to TRBD1 covers 7 bases. DNA for the CDR3: TGTGCCAGCACTTCAGACAGGGCCTGGCCTTTTGAGCAGTTCTTC. It encodes CASTSDRAWPFEQFF.